This T cell receptor beta chain derives from a study of neurological immune-mediated disorders. This clonotype occurred many times. What it binds is unknown. TCRdb independently ran MiXCR on the 5' RACE reads; one entry per CDR3 protein. This sample yields tens of thousands of distinct CDR3 sequences, of which just over 5% are seen a single time; about 2.4% belongs to the top ten. Whole-study findings and limits: When the repertoires were sorted by phylogenetic grouping, those of 18 of 34 multiple sclerosis patients ended up in one related-CDR3 cluster, a possible signature.

This CDR3 comprises 12 residues. The chain carries TRBV21-1 and TRBJ1-5. TRBV21-1 is a recognized pseudogene. The clonotype was recovered from a young woman with multiple sclerosis. Sequencing was done on a sample of PBMCs. The CDR3 DNA follows: TGTGCCAGCAGCCTTGAGGTTCAGCCCCAGCATTTT. This encodes CASSLEVQPQHF.